The rows below give T cell receptor beta chains drawn from one sample of a study of OX40 agonist ivuxolimab in advanced cancers. TCRdb's copy holds only in-frame clones and misses some; the assay was immunoSEQ multiplex PCR. The data show approximately 69,000 clones, with 80% to 90% seen just once and roughly 1.2% held by the top ten. The sequences come from CD4+ or CD8+ T cells sorted from blood, collected in a trial of the OX40 agonist ivuxolimab. Receptor source: an adult with an advanced solid tumor such as melanoma, head and neck, liver or kidney cancer. Both conserved end residues are part of each CDR3. A D gene is named only where the DNA matches it firmly. Clone size, where shown, is once, few, many, or a class for clones that have expanded.

>.|TRBJ2-3|.|TRBV10-3
TGTGCCATCAGCCAGGGGGGAACAGATACGCAGTATTTT
CAISQGGTDTQYF
>.|TRBJ2-3|.|TRBV7-2
TGTGCCAGCAGCTTAATGGGGGGTACAGATACGCAGTATTTT
CASSLMGGTDTQYF
>.|TRBJ1-1|.|TRBV27
TGTGCCAGCAGTTCGACAGTGTACGCAGATGAAGCTTTCTTT
CASSSTVYADEAFF
>.|TRBJ1-1|TRBD1|TRBV14
TGTGCCAGCAGCTACAGGGGGAACACTGAAGCTTTCTTT
CASSYRGNTEAFF
>.|TRBJ2-2|.|TRBV27
TGTGCCAGCAGTGCACTAGCTGTATCCGCCGGGGAGCTGTTTTTT
CASSALAVSAGELFF
>.|TRBJ2-2|.|TRBV5-1
TGCGCCAGCAGCTGGGCCGGGATTCGGAACACCGGGGAGCTGTTTTTT
CASSWAGIRNTGELFF
>.|TRBJ1-2|.|TRBV11-2
TGTGCCAGCAGCTCCTACCCCGGACAGAACTATGGCTACACCTTC
CASSSYPGQNYGYTF
>.|TRBJ2-5|.|TRBV6-5
TGTGCCAGCAGTTACGGACAGCTGTTGGGGGAGACCCAGTACTTC
CASSYGQLLGETQYF
>.|TRBJ1-5|TRBD1|TRBV4-2
TGTGCCAGCAGCCAATATCCGACAGGGGGACCTCAGCCCCAGCATTTT
CASSQYPTGGPQPQHF
>few|TRBJ1-1|.|TRBV7-9
TGTGCCAGCAGCGCACAGGGTTACACTGAAGCTTTCTTT
CASSAQGYTEAFF
>medium-sized|TRBJ2-2|TRBD1|TRBV2
TGTGCCAGCAGTGGAGACAGGGATGGCACCGGGGAGCTGTTTTTT
CASSGDRDGTGELFF
>.|TRBJ1-1|.|TRBV4-2
TGTGCCAGCACCCTATTGACAGGGAACACTGAAGCTTTCTTT
CASTLLTGNTEAFF
>.|TRBJ2-7|.|TRBV6-6
TGTGCCAGCAGTTACGACAGGCAAAGCTCCTACGAGCAGTACTTC
CASSYDRQSSYEQYF
>.|TRBJ2-1|.|TRBV20-1
TGCAGTGCCCGCGGTCGGGATGAGCAGTTCTTC
CSARGRDEQFF
>.|TRBJ2-4|.|TRBV5-4
TGTGCCAGCAGCCGAGTCGGACAGACCGCCAAAAACATTCAGTACTTC
CASSRVGQTAKNIQYF
>.|TRBJ1-1|.|TRBV25-1
TGTGCCAGCAGTGAAGGGGGTGGGACTGAAGCTTTCTTT
CASSEGGGTEAFF
>.|TRBJ2-3|TRBD2|TRBV6-1
TGTGCCAGCAGTGAACCGTGGGCTAGCGGGGGGGCAGATACGCAGTATTTT
CASSEPWASGGADTQYF
>.|TRBJ2-1|.|TRBV7-2
TGTGCCAGCAGCTTGGGTAAACAGGGATATGAGCAGTTCTTC
CASSLGKQGYEQFF
>.|TRBJ1-4|.|TRBV19
TGTGCCAGTAAAAATTGGGTTAATGAAAAACTGTTTTTT
CASKNWVNEKLFF
>.|TRBJ2-1|.|TRBV6-6
TGTGCCAGCAGTTACGTCGGACTCTCCTACAATGAGCAGTTCTTC
CASSYVGLSYNEQFF
>.|TRBJ1-1|TRBD1|TRBV29-1
TGCAGCGGGCGACAGGGGGAGTACACTGAAGCTTTCTTT
CSGRQGEYTEAFF
>.|TRBJ1-6|.|TRBV4-1
TGCGCCAGCAGCCAAGGGTTGGGGGGGATAGGGCCCCTCCACTTT
CASSQGLGGIGPLHF
>.|TRBJ2-1|TRBD2|TRBV29-1
TGCAGCGGGGAGGGTCAGAACAATGAGCAGTTCTTC
CSGEGQNNEQFF
>.|TRBJ1-6|TRBD1|TRBV6-6
TGTGCCAGCAGTTACGGGGGGACAGGGCGCTCACCCCTCCACTTT
CASSYGGTGRSPLHF
>once|TRBJ1-2|.|TRBV15
TGTGCCACCAGCTTAAGTGCGGGCACCCGGAACTATGGCTACACCTTC
CATSLSAGTRNYGYTF